Presented here are 3 T cell receptor beta chains from one specimen sequenced in a study of blood T cell repertoires in COVID-19. TCRdb keeps only in-frame clones here, not all; method: immunoSEQ multiplex PCR. The data show about 200,000 clones, with more than 70% seen just once and 5.6% held by the top ten. Specimen: PBMCs or T cells enriched from blood (not recorded which). The receptors originated from a man aged 35-49 years with acute COVID-19.

This clone was counted once. This chain connects TRBV9 to TRBJ2-1, with 9 bases identical to TRBD2. The CDR3 is 13 residues long. V gave up 3 bases and J gave up 7 bases; unmatched junction bases: 2. Germline CDR1 SGDLS, CDR2 YYNGEE. The CDR3 nucleotides read TGTGCCAGCAGCGCGAGCGGGGGGAATGAGCAGTTCTTC. This sequence encodes CASSASGGNEQFF.

V gene TRBV28 combines with J gene TRBJ2-3, with 10 bases matching TRBD2. The CDR3 spans 18 residues. Trimming at V came to 2 bases and at J to 4 bases, leaving 12 bases not matched to a gene. Germline-derived CDR1 and CDR2 are MDHEN and SYDVKM. The CDR3: CASSLRAGGPPASDTQYF. In DNA form, the CDR3 reads TGTGCCAGCAGTTTAAGAGCGGGAGGGCCCCCGGCCTCAGATACGCAGTATTTT.

This clone was observed a single time. This rearrangement joins TRBV14 to TRBJ1-2; 11 bases are shared with TRBD1. With V trimmed by 1 base and J by 6 bases, 1 base remained unmatched. This CDR3 is built from 14 residues. The germline gives CDR1 SGHDN, CDR2 FVKESK. The CDR3 nucleotides are TGTGCCAGCAGCCAAGGGGACAGGGGGGATGGCTACACCTTC. Amino acid sequence: CASSQGDRGDGYTF.